This paragraph covers one TCR beta chain sequence. As yet, its antigen is unknown. The data stem from a study of T-cell memory formation after mild COVID-19. Overall study context: Most TCR clusters belonged to a single donor. Study-level points and caveats: Among CD4+ contracting clones, most were CM and EM, and CD8+ ones EMRA.

Amplification by 5'RACE using constant-segment primers produced TCR alpha and TCR beta cDNA libraries that carried sample barcodes and UMIs. Using its own MiXCR run on the 5' RACE reads, TCRdb lists one record per CDR3 protein. The profile covers about 360,000 distinct CDR3 sequences, with approximately 15% appearing a single time and 20% to 25% taken by the ten largest. This CDR3 is built from 14 residues. CDR1 SGHRS and CDR2 YFSETQ come from the germline V gene. V gave up 4 bases and J gave up 11 bases; unmatched junction bases: 10. This chain uses TRBV5-1 with TRBJ2-4, with TRBD1 matching 9 bases. This receptor was obtained from a man between 18 and 35 years old who had mild COVID-19 (a few samples of this study predate the infection). Cell type and time point are not known. The sequenced sample was PBMCs or a T cell subset sorted from them (not recorded which). CDR3 bases: TGCGCCAGCAGCCTGCAGACAGGGGGGCAGTTTCAGTACTTC. Its translation is CASSLQTGGQFQYF.